One T cell receptor beta chain is described in this entry. The antigen is unknown. V was shortened by 3 bases and J by 10 bases, with 16 bases between the two germline ends. CDR1 SGHTA and CDR2 FQGNSA come from the germline V gene. The CDR3 is 13 residues long. TCRdb recomputed calls from the reads with MiXCR, one row per CDR3 protein. The data show a few hundred thousand distinct CDR3 sequences, around 40% seen once. This entry comes from a study of T cell repertoires in cytomegalovirus infection. As for the study in general: Public TCR beta signatures were indicative of both CMV infection and a matching HLA type. Study conclusions and caveats: Clonotypes of TCR beta that were HLA-C-restricted and CMV-specific dominated the ex vivo response.

The clonotype was recovered from a human donor in good health (CMV status not recorded). Some clones in this sample may be carry-over from other donors' samples. The sequencing used cultured PBMCs, collected from culture after CMV antigen stimulation. The rearrangement uses TRBV7-2 and TRBJ2-7, with D unclear. The CDR3 coding sequence is TGTGCCAGCAGCTTCTCCCGGGCCCACGGACAGTACTTC. Translation: CASSFSRAHGQYF.